This entry is about one TCR beta chain. Antigen unknown. V lost 3 bases to trimming and J lost 5 bases, with 18 bases between them. CDR3 length: 16 residues. Germline-derived CDR1 and CDR2 are SNHLY and FYNNEI. The sample comes from a study of pediatric ulcerative colitis. Overall study: Six to eight patients showed pancolitis and two showed left-sided colitis. Whole-study findings and limits: Repertoires came from total lymphocyte DNA, so rare subsets like regulatory T cells may be missed. No controls had the two rectal clonotypes shared by ulcerative colitis patients.

Measured with immunoSEQ multiplex PCR; TCRdb has only the in-frame clones, and not every one. The sample lists tens of thousands of clones; 77% were seen once. Input material: blood. The sequence was obtained from a boy aged 10-17 years with moderate ulcerative colitis. The V gene is TRBV2, the J gene TRBJ2-3, with D tentatively TRBD2 (5 bases). CDR3 sequence (DNA): TGTGCCAGCAGTGACTTAGACTACCGGAAACGAGATACGCAGTATTTT. Translated: CASSDLDYRKRDTQYF.